The present entry profiles one TCR beta chain with its context. Its antigen is currently unknown. The sample belongs to a study of cytomegalovirus exposure and HLA in healthy donors. The PCR was carried out with 60 Vbeta primers and 13 Jbeta primers. Assay: immunoSEQ multiplex PCR; the TCRdb copy retains only in-frame clones and omits some. Among around 200,000 clones listed, roughly four fifths were seen once. Broader study findings: According to the study, around 160 TCR beta chains were cytomegalovirus-associated. Among immune exposure information, only CMV serostatus was available. Analysis performed later showed TCR beta chains linked to HLA being more clonally expanded than equally common others. Most of the TCR beta V segments (in an earlier analysis) were productive either about 90% or about 30% of the time.

The V end was cut by 2 bases, the J end by 3 bases, with 11 bases between. Germline V gene lookup returns CDR1 SGHRS and CDR2 YFSETQ. This CDR3 has 15 residues. The sequence was collected from a woman aged 18-35 years in good health and CMV-seronegative. V is TRBV5-1 and J is TRBJ1-4; D might be TRBD1 (6 bases). Sample: PBMCs. The CDR3 DNA sequence: TGCGCCAGCAGCTTAACAGGGATAGCTAATGAAAAACTGTTTTTT. Residues: CASSLTGIANEKLFF.